The 13 T cell receptor beta chains presented below share a single source sample, sequenced in a study of blood T cell repertoires in COVID-19. Sequencing used immunoSEQ multiplex PCR; TCRdb keeps in-frame clones, though not all of them. Among roughly 57,000 clones listed, around 90% were seen once. The sequenced sample consisted of peripheral blood. Every receptor here comes from an older man with acute or convalescent COVID-19.

This chain joins TRBV5-6 and TRBJ2-2, with 7 bases aligning to TRBD1. CDR1 is SGHDT, CDR2 YYEEEE, per germline. Trimming removed 4 bases from V and 0 bases from J; junction bases left unmatched: 6. The CDR3 has 16 residues. The CDR3: CASSLTGSPNTGELFF. CDR3 DNA: TGTGCCAGCAGCCTGACAGGGTCCCCGAACACCGGGGAGCTGTTTTTT.

The rearrangement uses TRBV5-1 and TRBJ2-7; possible D gene TRBD2, 7 bases. V was pared by 7 bases and J by 0 bases, with 14 bases between. CDR3 length equals 14 residues. CDR1 and CDR2 (germline): SGHRS, YFSETQ. The CDR3 here is CASCRGASSYEQYF. For the CDR3, the DNA is TGCGCCAGCTGCCGGGGGGCGAGCTCCTACGAGCAGTACTTC.

On this clone: The same CDR3 arises from other DNA sequences in this sample as well. The chain joins TRBV11-2 to TRBJ1-6; D unclear. CDR1 SGHAT and CDR2 FQNNGV come from the germline V gene. The CDR3 is 15 amino acids. The germline V and J ends were trimmed by 5 bases and 2 bases, with 10 bases remaining between them. Here the CDR3 DNA reads TGTGCCAGCAGCCCCCCCACGGCCTATAATTCACCCCTCCACTTT. Its translation: CASSPPTAYNSPLHF. Using reference TRBV11-2 and TRBJ1-6 for the parts outside the CDR3, the full variable domain is EAGVAQSPRYKIIEKRQSVAFWCNPISGHATLYWYQQILGQGPKLLIQFQNNGVVDDSQLPKDRFSAERLKGVDSTLKIQPAKLEDSAVYLCASSPPTAYNSPLHFGNGTRLTVT.

The chain couples TRBV5-1 to TRBJ2-2, with TRBD1 as a possible D gene (6 bases). There are 15 residues in the CDR3. CDR1 is SGHRS and CDR2 is YFSETQ in the germline V gene. V was pared by 4 bases and J by 3 bases, with 13 bases between. CDR3 sequence: CASSPQGSDTGELFF. DNA for the CDR3: TGCGCCAGCAGCCCACAGGGTTCAGACACCGGGGAGCTGTTTTTT. Complete variable domain (other parts from reference TRBV5-1 and TRBJ2-2): KAGVTQTPRYLIKTRGQQVTLSCSPISGHRSVSWYQQTPGQGLQFLFEYFSETQRNKGNFPGRFSGRQFSNSRSEMNVSTLELGDSALYLCASSPQGSDTGELFFGEGSRLTVL.

The chain links TRBV7-8 to TRBJ2-3; 12 nucleotides line up with TRBD2. Germline CDR1 SGHVS, CDR2 FQNEAQ. The V segment lost 1 base and the J segment 4 bases; nucleotides outside the gene matches: 6. This CDR3 is 17 amino acids long. The CDR3 region is CASSLGLAGGHPDTQYF. The DNA of the CDR3 is TGTGCCAGCAGCTTAGGCCTAGCGGGGGGGCATCCAGATACGCAGTATTTT.

The rearrangement uses TRBV4-1 and TRBJ1-1; D call uncertain. This CDR3 region has 15 residues. The V gene lost 0 bases and the J gene lost 7 bases, with 15 bases spanning the gap. Looked up from germline, CDR1 is MGHRA and CDR2 is YSYEKL. The CDR3 reads CASSQDFVSGIEAFF. The CDR3 nucleotides read TGCGCCAGCAGCCAAGATTTTGTCTCAGGAATTGAAGCTTTCTTT.

The CDR3 region is CASSLRGTGARGANVLTF. The CDR3 bases are TGTGCCAGCAGCTTAAGAGGGACAGGGGCAAGAGGGGCCAACGTCCTGACTTTC. The chain carries TRBV7-3 and TRBJ2-6; 10 bases fit TRBD1. The junction had 7 bases not matched to a gene; V was cut back by 1 base and J by 4 bases. Germline V gene lookup returns CDR1 SGHTA and CDR2 FQGTGA. CDR3 length equals 18 residues.

The chain uses TRBV5-1 and TRBJ2-5; the D is unclear. Deletions cut 0 bases from V and 4 bases from J, with 10 bases between. The CDR3 contains 14 residues. Germline assignment: CDR1 SGHRS and CDR2 YFSETQ. CDR3 coding DNA: TGCGCCAGCAGCTTGGACACCTCAGGAGAGACCCAGTACTTC. Translation gives CASSLDTSGETQYF.

V gene TRBV2 combines with J gene TRBJ2-3; 12 positions match TRBD2. The germline gives CDR1 SNHLY, CDR2 FYNNEI. Trimming cost V 9 bases and J 1 base; bases outside gene matches: 8. The CDR3 has 16 residues. Written as DNA, the CDR3 is TGTGCCAGTGGGACGAGGACTAGCGGGGGCACAGATACGCAGTATTTT. This gives the protein CASGTRTSGGTDTQYF.

A remark on this clone: Different DNA sequences within this sample yield the same CDR3. The chain recombines TRBV19 with TRBJ1-5, with 7 bases fitting TRBD1. The CDR3 loop spans 14 amino acids. Germline CDR1 and CDR2: LNHDA and SQIVND (reference sequence). Losses at the gene ends were 3 bases for V and 3 bases for J; bases not matched to a gene: 2. The CDR3 coding sequence is TGTGCCAGTAGTATCACAGGGGCCAATCAGCCCCAGCATTTT. It codes for CASSITGANQPQHF. Variable domain in full (rest from reference TRBV19 and TRBJ1-5): DGGITQSPKYLFRKEGQNVTLSCEQNLNHDAMYWYRQDPGQGLRLIYYSQIVNDFQKGDIAEGYSVSREKKESFPLTVTSAQKNPTAFYLCASSITGANQPQHFGDGTRLSIL.

The V call is TRBV6-6, the J call TRBJ2-7; D is perhaps TRBD2 (7 bases). V gave up 8 bases and J gave up 6 bases, with 23 bases separating them. The CDR3 runs to 15 residues. Per the germline V gene, CDR1 is MNHNY and CDR2 is SVGAGI (reference sequence). The CDR3 is CASSSRAGEGGEQYF. The CDR3 coding sequence is TGTGCCAGCTCCTCTCGGGCAGGGGAGGGAGGCGAGCAGTACTTC.

V gene TRBV11-3 combines with J gene TRBJ1-2; TRBD1 matches at 7 bases. This CDR3 spans 17 amino acids. From germline, CDR1 is SGHNT and CDR2 YENEEA. V shed 5 bases, J shed 4 bases, and the junction held 16 bases outside the gene matches. This CDR3 reads CASSPANGRGMFYGYTF. CDR3 bases: TGTGCCAGCAGCCCAGCAAACGGCAGGGGGATGTTCTATGGCTACACCTTC.

The genes are TRBV3-1 (or the pseudogene TRBV3-2) and TRBJ2-7; 8 bases map to TRBD1. Germline V CDR1 and CDR2: LGHDT, YNNKEL (reference sequence). V was clipped by 3 bases and J by 5 bases; unmatched bases: 3. CDR3 length: 13 residues. CDR3 amino acids: CASSQRTGNEQYF. Here the CDR3 DNA reads TGTGCCAGCAGCCAGAGGACAGGGAACGAGCAGTACTTC.